Listed here are 27 T cell receptor beta chains from one sample, sequenced in a study of T-cell memory formation after mild COVID-19 (dated by TCRdb to the early 2020s). The library was obtained by 5' RACE. Instrument used: Illumina NovaSeq 6000. TCRdb handled the public reads itself, with Q25 trimming in fastp and clone calling in MiXCR, and kept productive beta chains. Each record represents a unique CDR3 protein, reported with the most common genes and DNA among its rows. This sample lists over 300,000 distinct CDR3 sequences; 20% to 25% were detected once. The ten largest clones take up about 21% of the sample. Sample: PBMCs or a T cell subset sorted from them (not recorded which). These receptor sequences come from a man younger than 35 who had mild COVID-19 (a few samples of this study predate the infection). The sample titles of this study are shuffled in the database, so cell type and time point are left out; the donor was told from shared clones.

In this sample, this clonotype turned up many times. V is TRBV9 and J is TRBJ2-5; 9 nucleotides line up with TRBD2. Germline V gene data show CDR1 as SGDLS and CDR2 as YYNGEE. V shed 0 bases and J 0 bases; nucleotides not matched to a gene: 3. The CDR3 runs to 16 residues. CDR3 residues: CASSVASGDYQETQYF. CDR3 nucleotide sequence: TGTGCCAGCAGCGTAGCTAGCGGGGATTACCAAGAGACCCAGTACTTC.

This clonotype has more than one count but fewer than ten. A junction end diverges from the germline sequence, so it may reflect a read error. The chain employs TRBV7-7 and TRBJ2-2; D unclear. This CDR3 has 12 amino acids. Germline CDR1 is SSHAT and CDR2 is FNYEAQ (reference sequence). The CDR3 reads CASTPSTGELFF. CDR3 sequence (DNA): TGTGCTAGCACCCCTAGCACCGGGGAGCTGTTTTTT.

The rearrangement links TRBV5-4 to TRBJ2-6; 7 bases agree with TRBD1. Germline-derived CDR1 and CDR2 are SGHNT and YYREEE (reference sequence). Trimming took 4 bases from V and 0 from J; bases not matched to a gene: 7. This CDR3 comprises 17 residues. The CDR3 DNA is TGTGCCAGCAGCCCACAGGGGTTTCACTCTGGGGCCAACGTCCTGACTTTC. Its protein is CASSPQGFHSGANVLTF.

This clonotype was found a few times. The chain is built from TRBV18 and TRBJ1-2; D remains ambiguous. The V gene's germline CDR1 is KGHSH and CDR2 LQKENI. The V end lost 3 bases, the J end lost 8 bases, and 13 bases lay between the germline ends. CDR3 size: 13 residues. CDR3 amino acids: CASSPPGVHGYTF. CDR3 DNA sequence: TGTGCCAGCTCACCTCCAGGAGTCCACGGCTACACCTTC.

This clonotype was counted at least ten times. The CDR3 region is CASSPEAYGYTF. The CDR3 region has the DNA TGTGCCAGTAGTCCAGAGGCCTATGGCTACACCTTC. V usage is TRBV19 and J usage is TRBJ1-2; D not resolved. Germline V gene sequence: CDR1 LNHDA, CDR2 SQIVND (reference sequence). V lost 5 bases and J lost 4, with 8 bases in between. The CDR3 covers 12 residues.

The sample holds many counts of this clonotype. DNA for the CDR3: TGTGCCAGCAGCTTACGGCATACCGAGCAGTACTTC. The encoded protein is CASSLRHTEQYF. The genes are TRBV7-6 and TRBJ2-7; unclear D gene. This CDR3 is built from 12 residues. Germline lookup yields CDR1 SGHVS and CDR2 FNYEAQ. Deletions cut 2 bases from V and 6 bases from J, with 8 bases between.

A single count supports this clonotype. V usage is TRBV27 and J usage is TRBJ2-1; TRBD1 matches 10 bases. The CDR3 runs 15 residues. V was pared by 6 bases and J by 9 bases, with 11 bases of the junction left unmatched. Looked up from germline, CDR1 is MNHEY and CDR2 is SMNVEV (reference sequence). The CDR3 reads CASSSRDRGGGEQFF. CDR3 sequence (DNA): TGTGCCAGCAGCAGCCGGGACAGGGGTGGAGGTGAGCAGTTCTTC.

In its sample, this clonotype was seen a few times. The chain links TRBV4-3 to TRBJ2-7, with D perhaps TRBD2 (5 bases). CDR1 is LGHNA and CDR2 is YSLEER in the germline V gene. V was clipped by 1 base and J by 0 bases, with 10 bases between them. The CDR3 is 15 residues long. The CDR3 bases are TGCGCCAGCAGCCAAGCCCTACGGGGCTCCTACGAGCAGTACGTC. Its translation: CASSQALRGSYEQYV.

This clonotype was detected ten times or more. This chain links TRBV5-1 with TRBJ2-1; 12 bases match TRBD1. This CDR3 contains 16 residues. Germline lookup yields CDR1 SGHRS and CDR2 YFSETQ. The V and J ends lost 7 bases and 3 bases, in that order; junction bases with no gene match: 8. This chain's CDR3 is CASRDRGRQGYNEQFF. CDR3 nucleotide sequence: TGCGCCAGCCGGGACAGGGGGCGGCAGGGCTACAATGAGCAGTTCTTC.

The rearrangement joins TRBV11-3 to TRBJ2-1; D is unclear. Trimming pared 5 bases from V and 6 bases from J, leaving 8 bases between. From germline, CDR1 is SGHNT and CDR2 YENEEA. The CDR3 length is 12 residues. The CDR3 reads CASSREGNEQFF. CDR3 bases: TGTGCCAGCAGCCGAGAAGGCAATGAGCAGTTCTTC.

The chain carries TRBV4-1 and TRBJ2-7; D is possibly TRBD2 (5 bases). CDR3 size: 14 residues. The ends were cut back, 4 bases at V and 5 bases at J, with 15 bases in the middle. Germline V gene data show CDR1 as MGHRA and CDR2 as YSYEKL. CDR3 in amino acids: CASSREGSDDEQYF. The CDR3 DNA is TGCGCCAGCAGCCGAGAAGGGAGTGACGACGAGCAGTACTTC.

V and J are TRBV6-5 and TRBJ2-6, with D possibly being TRBD1 or TRBD2 (5 bases each). The V gene's germline CDR1 is MNHEY and CDR2 SVGAGI. This CDR3 comprises 14 residues. Trimming took off 6 bases at V and 0 bases at J, with 6 bases between the two ends. CDR3 region: CASSGASGANVLTF. CDR3 sequence (DNA): TGTGCCAGCAGCGGGGCCTCTGGGGCCAACGTCCTGACTTTC.

This clonotype has more than one count but fewer than ten. The chain couples TRBV6-5 to TRBJ2-7; perhaps TRBD2 as D (6 bases). The CDR3 loop spans 14 amino acids. V was clipped by 6 bases and J by 0 bases, with 12 bases between them. Germline CDR1 reads MNHEY; CDR2 reads SVGAGI. As DNA, the CDR3 is TGTGCCAGCAGCAGGGACTCCGACTCCTACGAGCAGTACTTC. It translates to CASSRDSDSYEQYF.

This clonotype was counted a few times. The V gene is TRBV27, the J gene TRBJ1-2, with D unclear. V lost 3 bases and J 0 bases, leaving 8 bases between the germline ends. The germline gives CDR1 MNHEY, CDR2 SMNVEV (reference sequence). This CDR3 contains 14 residues. CDR3 residues: CASSFRGPNYGYTF. The CDR3 DNA reads as TGTGCCAGCAGTTTCCGCGGACCTAACTATGGCTACACCTTC.

This chain connects TRBV24-1 to TRBJ2-5; possibly TRBD1 or TRBD2 for D (5 bases each). The CDR3 extends over 14 amino acids. Germline CDR1 KGHDR, CDR2 SFDVKD. Trimming cost V 3 bases and J 2 bases, with 9 bases left between them. The CDR3 loop reads CATSDGGVQETQYF. CDR3 nucleotides: TGTGCCACCAGTGATGGGGGAGTTCAAGAGACCCAGTACTTC.

This clonotype was seen only a few times. The chain recombines TRBV4-3 with TRBJ2-5, with 12 bases lining up with TRBD1. The CDR3 loop spans 20 amino acids. V lost 1 base, J lost 1 base, and 13 bases stayed unmatched. Germline CDR1 LGHNA, CDR2 YSLEER. CDR3: CASSQAPGTGGAFAQETQYF. The CDR3 DNA follows: TGCGCCAGCAGCCAAGCTCCCGGGACAGGGGGCGCGTTCGCCCAAGAGACCCAGTACTTC.

This clonotype was counted only a few times. V is TRBV28 and J is TRBJ1-6, with TRBD1 matching 9 bases. The V and J ends lost 7 bases and 10 bases, in that order; junction bases with no gene match: 11. This CDR3 comprises 15 residues. Germline-derived CDR1 and CDR2 are MDHEN and SYDVKM. CDR3: CASTAEGQGQSPLHF. CDR3 coding DNA: TGTGCCAGCACCGCGGAGGGACAGGGACAATCACCCCTCCACTTT.

The CDR3 sequence is CSVSGSSYNEQFF. CDR3 coding DNA: TGCAGCGTATCAGGGAGCTCCTACAATGAGCAGTTCTTC. The J gene is TRBJ2-1, the V gene TRBV29-1; the D gene could be TRBD1 or TRBD2 (5 bases each). The CDR3 runs to 13 residues. V dropped 6 bases and J dropped 0 bases, with 9 bases sitting between them. The germline V gene encodes CDR1 SQVTM and CDR2 ANQGSEA.

This clonotype was observed a few times. The chain uses TRBV20-1 and TRBJ2-5; no reliable D call. In germline, CDR1 is DFQATT, CDR2 SNEGSKA (reference sequence). The CDR3 length is 15 residues. Trimming took 4 bases from V and 5 from J, leaving 20 bases between them. CDR3 residues: CSAKRRPSAQETQYF. CDR3 bases: TGCAGTGCTAAGAGGCGTCCCTCAGCCCAGGAGACCCAGTACTTC.

The chain recombines TRBV4-2 with TRBJ2-5, with D unclear. Trimming removed 0 bases from V and 0 bases from J, with 11 bases in between. The germline V gene encodes CDR1 LGHNA and CDR2 YNFKEQ. The CDR3 length is 16 residues. CDR3 amino acids: CASSQDPGRYQETQYF. DNA of the CDR3: TGTGCCAGCAGCCAAGACCCAGGCCGCTACCAAGAGACCCAGTACTTC.

This clonotype was seen a few times. The chain is built from TRBV7-9 and TRBJ2-3, with D perhaps TRBD1 or TRBD2 (6 bases each). The germline CDR1 and CDR2 sequences are SEHNR and FQNEAQ (reference sequence). V lost 5 bases and J lost 3, with 21 bases in between. The CDR3 extends over 17 amino acids. The CDR3 loop reads CASSTPVLGGPTDTQYF. The CDR3 DNA sequence: TGTGCCAGCAGCACCCCGGTTTTGGGGGGCCCGACAGATACGCAGTATTTT.

The V gene is TRBV5-1, the J gene TRBJ2-7, with TRBD1 matching 8 bases. Germline CDR1 is SGHRS and CDR2 is YFSETQ. The J segment lost 4 bases and the V segment lost 2 bases, leaving 11 bases of the junction unmatched. This CDR3 has 16 residues. CDR3 loop: CASSLPLPDRDYEQYV. The DNA for the CDR3 is TGCGCCAGCAGCTTACCCTTGCCGGACAGGGATTACGAGCAGTACGTC.

This clonotype was seen more than once but under ten times. CDR3 in amino acids: CASSPLRTAKNTEAFF. The CDR3 DNA sequence: TGTGCCAGCAGCCCCTTAAGGACAGCGAAGAACACTGAAGCTTTCTTT. This chain joins TRBV7-2 and TRBJ1-1, with D possibly matching TRBD1 (6 bases). V lost 5 bases and J 1 base, leaving 17 bases between the germline ends. Germline V lookup: CDR1 SGHTA, CDR2 FQGNSA. This CDR3 region has 16 residues.

The genes are TRBV7-9 and TRBJ2-3, with D unclear. From germline, CDR1 is SEHNR and CDR2 FQNEAQ (reference sequence). Trimming removed 6 bases from V and 6 bases from J, with 16 bases in between. The CDR3 runs 14 residues. CDR3 nucleotide sequence: TGTGCCAGCAGAGATCGAGTGGAGTCGGATACGCAGTATTTT. Amino acid sequence: CASRDRVESDTQYF. The full variable domain, with the rest looked up from reference TRBV7-9 and TRBJ2-3, is DTGVSQNPRHKITKRGQNVTFRCDPISEHNRLYWYRQTLGQGPEFLTYFQNEAQLEKSRLLSDRFSAERPKGSFSTLEIQRTEQGDSAMYLCASRDRVESDTQYFGPGTRLTVL.

The chain carries TRBV7-2 and TRBJ2-5; tentatively, D is TRBD2 (5 bases). Looked up from germline, CDR1 is SGHTA and CDR2 is FQGNSA. V lost 2 bases, J lost 4 bases, and 14 bases lay in between. This CDR3 spans 15 amino acids. The CDR3 region is CASSLRSTGVETQYF. DNA for the CDR3: TGTGCCAGCAGCTTACGGTCCACCGGGGTAGAGACCCAGTACTTC.

The chain uses TRBV4-2 and TRBJ2-2; 8 bases are shared with TRBD1. This CDR3 is 15 amino acids long. With V trimmed by 6 bases and J by 6 bases, 9 bases remained unmatched. Germline V gene data show CDR1 as LGHNA and CDR2 as YNFKEQ. CDR3 nucleotide sequence: TGTGCCAGCAGACGGGACAGGAGTTCCGCCGGGGAGCTGTTTTTT. Its protein product is CASRRDRSSAGELFF.

This clonotype showed up just a few times. The chain recombines TRBV6-6 with TRBJ1-1; 11 bases match TRBD1. The J segment lost 6 bases and the V segment lost 6 bases, leaving 9 bases of the junction unmatched. CDR3 length: 15 residues. The germline CDR1 and CDR2 sequences are MNHNY and SVGAGI (reference sequence). CDR3 region: CASRDRGRLSAEAFF. The CDR3 coding sequence is TGTGCCAGCAGGGACAGGGGGCGATTATCCGCTGAAGCTTTCTTT.